These T cell receptor beta chains were read from a single sample in a study of cytomegalovirus exposure and HLA in healthy donors. Method: immunoSEQ multiplex PCR; TCRdb's copy keeps in-frame clones and lacks some. The data show approximately 160,000 clones, 60% to 85% seen once. The specimen sequenced was PBMCs. The receptors here all came from a male donor in good health and CMV-seropositive. Each CDR3 is given with its conserved first and last residue. Each record gives: V gene, clone size, J gene, D gene, CDR3 DNA, CDR3 protein. The D gene is left open where the match is weak. Part of the rows lack a size; the others show once, few, many or a class for expanded clones.

>TRBV7-9|.|TRBJ2-7|TRBD2
TGTGCCAGCAGCTTAGGGTCTAGCGGGGGCTACGAGCAGTACTTC
CASSLGSSGGYEQYF
>TRBV2|.|TRBJ2-3|.
TGTGCCAGCAGGACAGGCCCTAGCACAGATACGCAGTATTTT
CASRTGPSTDTQYF
>TRBV2|.|TRBJ1-1|.
TGTGCCAGCAGTCCCCTACGCTCGGACAGAGAAGCTTTCTTT
CASSPLRSDREAFF
>TRBV4-3|.|TRBJ2-7|TRBD2
TGCGCCAGCAGCCTCCGACGGGGGGTTGACGAGCAGTACTTC
CASSLRRGVDEQYF
>TRBV5-1|.|TRBJ1-2|.
TGCGCCAGCAGCTTGGCGGGTTACGATGGCTACACCTTC
CASSLAGYDGYTF
>TRBV6-6|.|TRBJ1-2|TRBD1
TGTGCCAGCAGTTCCCTATACAGGGGGGAGGATGGCTACACCTTC
CASSSLYRGEDGYTF
>TRBV5-1|.|TRBJ1-3|.
TGCGCCAGCAGCTCCCTGGGACTGCCCTCTGGAAACACCATATATTTT
CASSSLGLPSGNTIYF
>TRBV5-6|once|TRBJ2-5|.
TGTGCCAGCAGCTATGGGGCTGAGCAAGAGACCCAGTACTTC
CASSYGAEQETQYF
>TRBV5-4|.|TRBJ1-1|.
TGTGCCAGCAGTCAAGGGGCCAGGAACACTGAAGCTTTCTTT
CASSQGARNTEAFF
>TRBV18|.|TRBJ2-7|TRBD1
TGTGCCAGCTCACTCCGGGACAGGGGGCCCTACGAGCAGTACTTC
CASSLRDRGPYEQYF
>TRBV2|.|TRBJ2-2|TRBD1
TGTGCCAGCAGTCAGAACACAGGGGCGTCCGGGGAGCTGTTTTTT
CASSQNTGASGELFF
>TRBV6-1|.|TRBJ2-2|TRBD1
TGTGCCATCGGGACAGGGGTGAACACCGGGGAGCTGTTTTTT
CAIGTGVNTGELFF
>TRBV18|.|TRBJ1-3|TRBD1
TGTGCCAGCTCACCACAATCACAGGGGACTGGAAACACCATATATTTT
CASSPQSQGTGNTIYF
>TRBV11-1|few|TRBJ2-1|TRBD2
TGTGCCAGCAGCTCAAAGCGGGGGGGCCAAGGATCGGCGAATGAGCAGTTCTTC
CASSSKRGGQGSANEQFF
>TRBV18|once|TRBJ2-5|.
TGTGCCAGCTCACCAACCAGGGGAGACCAAGAGACCCAGTACTTC
CASSPTRGDQETQYF
>TRBV19|.|TRBJ1-1|TRBD1
TGTGCCAGTACCCCGACAGGGGGCACTGAAGCTTTCTTT
CASTPTGGTEAFF
>TRBV6-5|few|TRBJ2-1|TRBD1
TGTGCCACCAAAGGGGGCTATACCTACAATGAGCAGTTCTTC
CATKGGYTYNEQFF
>TRBV10-2|.|TRBJ2-3|.
TGCGCCAGCAGTTCCAACCTTCGGGAGTCGATTAGAGATACGCAGTATTTT
CASSSNLRESIRDTQYF
>TRBV2|.|TRBJ2-2|TRBD1
TGTGCCAGCAGTCCTGACCGGACAGGGTTTGTATTAAACACCGGGGAGCTGTTTTTT
CASSPDRTGFVLNTGELFF
>TRBV7-6|.|TRBJ2-7|.
TGTGCCAGCAGCTTAGCATCGAATATCTACGAGCAGTACTTC
CASSLASNIYEQYF
>TRBV7-9|few|TRBJ2-5|.
TGTGCCAGCAGCCCTTCGGAGACCCAGTACTTC
CASSPSETQYF
>TRBV29-1|.|TRBJ2-1|.
TGCAGCGTTGAGGGGGGGGCACGCTACAATGAGCAGTTCTTC
CSVEGGARYNEQFF
>TRBV5-1|few|TRBJ2-7|TRBD2
TGCGCCAGCAGCCCCGAGCGGGGGGGATTCTACGAGCAGTACTTC
CASSPERGGFYEQYF
>TRBV5-1|once|TRBJ1-1|TRBD1
TGCGCCAGCAGCTGGCAGGGGGGTCTTATGAACACTGAAGCTTTCTTT
CASSWQGGLMNTEAFF
>TRBV7-9|once|TRBJ2-2|TRBD1
TGTGCCAGCAGCACCCGAACCCTGACAGGGGGGATGAACACCGGGGAGCTGTTTTTT
CASSTRTLTGGMNTGELFF
>TRBV7-8|.|TRBJ2-3|.
TGTGCCAGCAGCACCCTGGGGGGGCCAGATACGCAGTATTTT
CASSTLGGPDTQYF
>TRBV5-8|.|TRBJ2-5|.
TGTGCCAGCAGCTTGGCCCCAGTGGAGACCCAGTACTTC
CASSLAPVETQYF
>TRBV19|.|TRBJ2-7|.
TGTGCCATTCTGACAGGCTCGGGTGAGCAGTACTTC
CAILTGSGEQYF
>TRBV7-2|.|TRBJ2-3|.
TGTGCCAGCAGCCCCACAAAGTTCACAGATACGCAGTATTTT
CASSPTKFTDTQYF
>TRBV6-5|once|TRBJ1-1|.
TGTGCCAGCAGTCCCCACAACCGCCCCACTGAAGCTTTCTTT
CASSPHNRPTEAFF
>TRBV7-2|.|TRBJ2-7|TRBD2
TGTGCCAGCAGCTTCATGGGACTAGCGGGGCGGGAGCAGTACTTC
CASSFMGLAGREQYF
>TRBV27|.|TRBJ2-7|TRBD1
TGTGCCACTGGGGACAGGGGTGTTTACGAGCAGTACTTC
CATGDRGVYEQYF
>TRBV2|.|TRBJ1-2|TRBD1
TGTGCCAGCAGTGAAGGGGACAGGGTATATGAGGGCTACACCTTC
CASSEGDRVYEGYTF
>TRBV5-4|.|TRBJ2-2|TRBD2
TGTGCCAGCAGCGTTGATGCGGGGGGGTGGTCCGGGGAGCTGTTTTTT
CASSVDAGGWSGELFF
>TRBV6-6|.|TRBJ1-1|.
TGTGCCAGCATCAAGGGGACTGAAGCTTTCTTT
CASIKGTEAFF
>TRBV11-2|.|TRBJ2-6|.
TGTGCCAGCAGCTCCTACAACGTCCTGACTTTC
CASSSYNVLTF
>TRBV5-1|once|TRBJ1-6|.
TGCGCCAGCAGCTTGAGTTTTACAAATAATTCACCCCTCCACTTT
CASSLSFTNNSPLHF
>TRBV19|.|TRBJ2-2|TRBD2
TGTGCCAGTAGAGGGAGCGGGGGGGCCTACACCGGGGAGCTGTTTTTT
CASRGSGGAYTGELFF
>TRBV14|.|TRBJ1-1|.
TGTGCCAGCAGCCGCGGCGCTGAAGCTTTCTTT
CASSRGAEAFF
>TRBV7-2|.|TRBJ2-5|TRBD2
TGTGCCAGCAGCCCGAGGACTAGCACGCGAGAGACCCAGTACTTC
CASSPRTSTRETQYF